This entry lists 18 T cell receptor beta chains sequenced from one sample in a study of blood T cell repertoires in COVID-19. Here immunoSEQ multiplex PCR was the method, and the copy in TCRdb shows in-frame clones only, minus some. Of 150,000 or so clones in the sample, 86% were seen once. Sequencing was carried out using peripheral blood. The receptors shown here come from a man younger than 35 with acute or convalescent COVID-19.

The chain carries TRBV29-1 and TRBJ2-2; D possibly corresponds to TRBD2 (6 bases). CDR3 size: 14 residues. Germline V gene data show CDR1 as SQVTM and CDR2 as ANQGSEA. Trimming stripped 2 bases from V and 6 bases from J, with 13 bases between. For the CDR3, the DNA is TGCAGCGTTGAAAGGGATGGAGGGGCCGGGGAGCTGTTTTTT. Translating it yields CSVERDGGAGELFF.

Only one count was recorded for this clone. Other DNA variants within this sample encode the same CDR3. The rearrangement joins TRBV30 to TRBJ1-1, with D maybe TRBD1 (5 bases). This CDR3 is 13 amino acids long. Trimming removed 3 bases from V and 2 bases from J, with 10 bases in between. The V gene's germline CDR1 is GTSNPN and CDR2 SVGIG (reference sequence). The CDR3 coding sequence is TGTGCCTGGAGCCGGCAGGGTAACACTGAAGCTTTCTTT. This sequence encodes CAWSRQGNTEAFF.

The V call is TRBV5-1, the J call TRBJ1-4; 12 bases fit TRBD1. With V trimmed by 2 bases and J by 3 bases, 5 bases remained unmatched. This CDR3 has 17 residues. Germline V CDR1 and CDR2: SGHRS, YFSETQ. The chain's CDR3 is CASSFGTGGIANEKLFF. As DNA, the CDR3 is TGCGCCAGCAGCTTCGGGACAGGGGGCATAGCTAATGAAAAACTGTTTTTT.

In DNA form, the CDR3 reads TGCGCCAGCAGCTTGGAAGCGGGGCCGTACAATGAGCAGTTCTTC. As protein: CASSLEAGPYNEQFF. The chain recombines TRBV5-1 with TRBJ2-1; 7 bases line up with TRBD2. The V segment lost 0 bases and the J segment 4 bases; nucleotides outside the gene matches: 4. Germline V CDR1 and CDR2: SGHRS, YFSETQ. This CDR3 has 15 amino acids. Using reference TRBV5-1 and TRBJ2-1 for the parts outside the CDR3, the full variable domain is KAGVTQTPRYLIKTRGQQVTLSCSPISGHRSVSWYQQTPGQGLQFLFEYFSETQRNKGNFPGRFSGRQFSNSRSEMNVSTLELGDSALYLCASSLEAGPYNEQFFGPGTRLTVL.

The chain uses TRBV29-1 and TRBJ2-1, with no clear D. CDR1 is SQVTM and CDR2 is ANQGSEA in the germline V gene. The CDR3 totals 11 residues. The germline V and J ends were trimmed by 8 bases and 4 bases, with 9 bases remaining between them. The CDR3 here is CSKAEYNEQFF. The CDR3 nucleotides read TGCAGCAAGGCGGAGTACAATGAGCAGTTCTTC.

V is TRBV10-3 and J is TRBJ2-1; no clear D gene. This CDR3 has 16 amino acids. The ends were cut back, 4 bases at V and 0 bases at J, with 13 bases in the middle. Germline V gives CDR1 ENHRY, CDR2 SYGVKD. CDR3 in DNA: TGTGCCATCAGTGCCAACAGTAAAAGCTCCTACAATGAGCAGTTCTTC. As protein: CAISANSKSSYNEQFF.

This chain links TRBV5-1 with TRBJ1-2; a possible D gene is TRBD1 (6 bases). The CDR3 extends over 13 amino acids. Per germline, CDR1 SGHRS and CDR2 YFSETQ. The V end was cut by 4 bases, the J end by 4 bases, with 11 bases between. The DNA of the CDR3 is TGCGCCAGCAGCGTCGGACAGCTCTATGGCTACACCTTC. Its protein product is CASSVGQLYGYTF.

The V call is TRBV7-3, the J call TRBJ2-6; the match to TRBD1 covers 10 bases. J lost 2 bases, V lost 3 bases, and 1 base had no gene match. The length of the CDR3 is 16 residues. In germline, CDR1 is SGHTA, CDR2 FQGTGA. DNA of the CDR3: TGTGCCAGCAGCTTGACAGGGGGCGCTGGGGCCAACGTCCTGACTTTC. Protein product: CASSLTGGAGANVLTF.

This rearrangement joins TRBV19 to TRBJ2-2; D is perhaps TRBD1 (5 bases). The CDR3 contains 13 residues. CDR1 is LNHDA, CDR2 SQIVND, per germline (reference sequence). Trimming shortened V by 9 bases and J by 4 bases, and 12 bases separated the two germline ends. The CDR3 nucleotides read TGTGCCAGCGACAGCCTGGGCACCGGGGAGCTGTTTTTT. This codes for CASDSLGTGELFF.

CDR3 in DNA: TGTGCCAGCAGCTTTAGCGGGGTAAAAAACATTCAGTACTTC. Its protein is CASSFSGVKNIQYF. The J gene is TRBJ2-4, the V gene TRBV11-2, with 8 positions matching TRBD2. The CDR3 consists of 14 residues. CDR1 is SGHAT and CDR2 is FQNNGV in the germline V gene. J gave up 4 bases and V 3 bases, and 2 bases lay outside the gene matches.

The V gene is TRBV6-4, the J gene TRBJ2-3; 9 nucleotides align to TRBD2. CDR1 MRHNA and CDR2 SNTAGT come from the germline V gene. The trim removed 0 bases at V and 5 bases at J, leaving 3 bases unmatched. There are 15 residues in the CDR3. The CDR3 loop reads CASSDSSGGQDTQYF. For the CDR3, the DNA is TGTGCCAGCAGTGACTCTAGCGGGGGTCAAGATACGCAGTATTTT.

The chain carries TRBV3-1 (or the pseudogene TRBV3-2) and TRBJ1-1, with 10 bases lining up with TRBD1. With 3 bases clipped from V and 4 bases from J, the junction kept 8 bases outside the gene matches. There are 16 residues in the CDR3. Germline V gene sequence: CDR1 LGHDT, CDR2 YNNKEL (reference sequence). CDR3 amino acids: CASSHSDRGRFTEAFF. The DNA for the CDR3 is TGTGCCAGCAGCCACTCGGACAGGGGGAGGTTCACTGAAGCTTTCTTT.

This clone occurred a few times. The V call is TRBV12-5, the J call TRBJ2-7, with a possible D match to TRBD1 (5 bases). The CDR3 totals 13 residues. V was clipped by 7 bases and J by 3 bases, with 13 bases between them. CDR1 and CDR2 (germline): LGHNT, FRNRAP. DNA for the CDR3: TGTGCTAGTGCCGGCAGGGTTAACTACGAGCAGTACTTC. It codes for CASAGRVNYEQYF.

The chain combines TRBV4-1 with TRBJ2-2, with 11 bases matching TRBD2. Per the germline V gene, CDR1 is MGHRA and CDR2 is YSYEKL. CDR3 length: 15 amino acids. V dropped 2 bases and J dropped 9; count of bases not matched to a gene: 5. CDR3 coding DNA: TGCGCCAGCAGCCAAAGCACTAGCGGGGGTCGGGAGCTGTTTTTT. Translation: CASSQSTSGGRELFF.

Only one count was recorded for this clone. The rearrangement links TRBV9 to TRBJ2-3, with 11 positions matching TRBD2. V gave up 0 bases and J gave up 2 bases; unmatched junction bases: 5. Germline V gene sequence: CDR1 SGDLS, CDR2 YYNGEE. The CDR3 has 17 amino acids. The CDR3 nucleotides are TGTGCCAGCAGCGTAGGAAGACTAGCGGGATTCACAGATACGCAGTATTTT. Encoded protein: CASSVGRLAGFTDTQYF.

CDR3 sequence reads: CASSAPGAGHEQFF. The CDR3, as DNA: TGTGCCAGCAGTGCGCCGGGAGCCGGGCATGAGCAGTTCTTC. V gene TRBV27 combines with J gene TRBJ2-1, with D maybe TRBD2 (6 bases). Trimming took off 5 bases at V and 8 bases at J, with 16 bases between the two ends. The CDR3 totals 14 residues. Germline V CDR1 and CDR2: MNHEY, SMNVEV (reference sequence).

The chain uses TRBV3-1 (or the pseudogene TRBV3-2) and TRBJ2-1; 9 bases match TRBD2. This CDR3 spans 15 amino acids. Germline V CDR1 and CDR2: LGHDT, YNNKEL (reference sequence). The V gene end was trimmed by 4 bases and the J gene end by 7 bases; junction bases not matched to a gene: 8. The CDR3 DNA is TGTGCCAGCAGCCCCCCTGCGGGGGGGCAGAATGAGCAGTTCTTC. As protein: CASSPPAGGQNEQFF.

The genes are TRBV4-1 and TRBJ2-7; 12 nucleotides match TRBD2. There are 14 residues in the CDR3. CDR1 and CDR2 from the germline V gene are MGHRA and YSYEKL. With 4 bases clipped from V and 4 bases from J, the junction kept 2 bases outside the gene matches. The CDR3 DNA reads TGCGCCAGCAGCCTCGGACTAGCGGGGTACGAGCAGTACTTC. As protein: CASSLGLAGYEQYF.